One sample yielded the 7 T cell receptor beta chains listed below, sequenced in a study of Ad26.COV2.S vaccination and SARS-CoV-2 variants. Assay: immunoSEQ multiplex PCR; the TCRdb copy retains only in-frame clones and omits some. The sample records about 400,000 clones, about 91% being singletons. Sample treatment: around 19 received Ad26.COV2.S at low or high dose, single or two shots; roughly five received placebo; per-sample allocation not given. All samples were drawn on day 63, counting from the first vaccine or placebo injection. The specimen was peripheral blood, collected in a trial of Ad26.COV2.S vaccine versus placebo. The receptors derive from a person aged 18-65 years who received the Ad26.COV2.S COVID-19 vaccine or a placebo.

The chain carries TRBV11-3 and TRBJ2-4; 10 bases are a match to TRBD1. This CDR3 is 16 amino acids long. After removal of 5 bases from V and 1 base from J, the junction contained 5 bases not matched to a gene. From germline, CDR1 is SGHNT and CDR2 YENEEA. The DNA of the CDR3 is TGTGCCAGCAGCCCCCGGGACAGGGGTGCCAAAAACATTCAGTACTTC. Protein product: CASSPRDRGAKNIQYF.

The chain couples TRBV6-1 to TRBJ1-5, with TRBD1 matching over 7 bases. The germline V gene encodes CDR1 MNHNS and CDR2 SASEGT. The CDR3 extends over 15 amino acids. The V and J ends lost 1 base and 4 bases, in that order; junction bases with no gene match: 4. CDR3 nucleotides: TGTGCCAGCAGTGAAGGGGACAGCCTTAATCAGCCCCAGCATTTT. Protein: CASSEGDSLNQPQHF.

This sequence joins TRBV9 and TRBJ2-2, with D unclear. The germline V gene has CDR1 SGDLS and CDR2 YYNGEE. Deletions cut 0 bases from V and 0 bases from J, with 3 bases between. The CDR3 covers 14 residues. CDR3 sequence reads: CASSVDSNTGELFF. CDR3 coding DNA: TGTGCCAGCAGCGTAGATTCGAACACCGGGGAGCTGTTTTTT.

This clone was found a few times. This rearrangement joins TRBV11-2 to TRBJ1-1; no clear D gene. V was trimmed by 5 bases and J by 6 bases, leaving 7 bases between them. CDR1 SGHAT and CDR2 FQNNGV come from the germline V gene. This CDR3 comprises 11 residues. The CDR3 DNA is TGTGCCAGCAGCCGCCCACCTGAAGCTTTCTTT. It translates to CASSRPPEAFF.

This chain uses TRBV5-8 with TRBJ2-3, with a weak D call TRBD1 (5 bases). The CDR3 covers 15 residues. Germline V CDR1 and CDR2: SGHTS, YDEGEE. V was shortened by 2 bases and J by 4 bases, with 14 bases between the two germline ends. The CDR3 sequence: CASSLSWQGADTQYF. The CDR3 DNA is TGTGCCAGCAGCTTAAGTTGGCAGGGCGCAGATACGCAGTATTTT. Full variable domain (outside the CDR3, taken from reference TRBV5-8 and TRBJ2-3): EAGVTQSPTHLIKTRGQQATLRCSPISGHTSVYWYQQALGLGLQFLLWYDEGEERNRGNFPPRFSGRQFPNYSSELNVNALELEDSALYLCASSLSWQGADTQYFGPGTRLTVL.

The chain has TRBV6-1 and TRBJ2-3; no reliable D call. Per the germline V gene, CDR1 is MNHNS and CDR2 is SASEGT. V was shortened by 2 bases and J by 6 bases, with 12 bases between the two germline ends. The CDR3 runs 14 residues. The CDR3 sequence is CASSEYKGRDTQYF. As DNA, the CDR3 is TGTGCCAGCAGTGAATATAAGGGCAGGGATACGCAGTATTTT.

This CDR3 is CASSLGPNTGELFF. The CDR3, as DNA: TGTGCCAGCAGCCTGGGACCTAACACCGGGGAGCTGTTTTTT. The J gene is TRBJ2-2, the V gene TRBV3-1 (or the pseudogene TRBV3-2); D possibly matches TRBD1 or TRBD2 (5 bases each). The CDR3 loop spans 14 amino acids. The germline gives CDR1 LGHDT, CDR2 YNNKEL (reference sequence). V was pared by 4 bases and J by 2 bases, with 8 bases between.